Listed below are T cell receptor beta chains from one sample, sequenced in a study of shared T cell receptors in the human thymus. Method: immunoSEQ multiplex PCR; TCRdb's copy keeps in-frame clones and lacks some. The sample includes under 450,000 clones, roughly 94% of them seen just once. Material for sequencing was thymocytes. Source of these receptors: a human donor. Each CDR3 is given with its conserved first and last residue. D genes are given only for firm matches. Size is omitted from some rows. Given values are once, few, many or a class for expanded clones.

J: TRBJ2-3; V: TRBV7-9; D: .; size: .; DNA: TGTGCCAGCAGCTTAGAGGGATCTGGACCCAGCAGCACAGATACGCAGTATTTT; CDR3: CASSLEGSGPSSTDTQYF
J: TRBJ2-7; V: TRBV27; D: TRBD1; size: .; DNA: TGTGCCAGCTTCCGGGACAGACACAGCCTTAAGAGCTCCTACGAGCAGTACTTC; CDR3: CASFRDRHSLKSSYEQYF
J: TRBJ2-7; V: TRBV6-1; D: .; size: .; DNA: TGTGCCAGCAGTGAACTGGCGGGTCGATCCTACGAGCAGTACTTC; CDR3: CASSELAGRSYEQYF
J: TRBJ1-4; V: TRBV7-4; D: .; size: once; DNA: TGTGCCAGCTTCCCCCGACTTCTGTTTTTT; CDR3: CASFPRLLFF
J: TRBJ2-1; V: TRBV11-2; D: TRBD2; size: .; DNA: TGTGCCAGCAGCTTGGGATGGCGGGGGATTTACAATGAGCAGTTCTTC; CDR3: CASSLGWRGIYNEQFF
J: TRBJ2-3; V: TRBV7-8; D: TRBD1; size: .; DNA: TGTGCCAGCAGCTTAACCAGGGGGACAGATACGCAGTATTTT; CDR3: CASSLTRGTDTQYF
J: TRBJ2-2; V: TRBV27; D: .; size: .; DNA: TGTGCCAGCAGTTTAAGACCCCCCCGGGACACCGGGGAGCTGTTTTTT; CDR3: CASSLRPPRDTGELFF
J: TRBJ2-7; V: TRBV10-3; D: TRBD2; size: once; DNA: TGTGCCATCAGCGGGGGGAGCGGGAGCCCTAACTACGAGCAGTACTTC; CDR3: CAISGGSGSPNYEQYF
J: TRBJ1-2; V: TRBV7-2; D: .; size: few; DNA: TGTGCCAGCAGCTTAGTCGGTCCTTATGGCTACACCTTC; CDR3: CASSLVGPYGYTF
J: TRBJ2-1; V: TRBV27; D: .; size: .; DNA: TGTGCCAGCAGTTTCGCCCGGACTACCCAAGTTGGTGAGCAGTTCTTC; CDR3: CASSFARTTQVGEQFF
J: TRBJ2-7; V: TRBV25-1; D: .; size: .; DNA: TGTGCCAGCAGTGTGGAGGCCGTCTACGAGCAGTACTTC; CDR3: CASSVEAVYEQYF
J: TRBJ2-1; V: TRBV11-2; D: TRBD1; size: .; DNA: TGTGCCAGCAGCTCGCTAAACCTCCGGGACAGGGGAGGGAATGAGCAGTTCTTC; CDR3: CASSSLNLRDRGGNEQFF
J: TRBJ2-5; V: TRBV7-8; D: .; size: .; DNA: TGTGCCAGCAGCTCCCTCCCATCACCGCAAGAGACCCAGTACTTC; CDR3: CASSSLPSPQETQYF
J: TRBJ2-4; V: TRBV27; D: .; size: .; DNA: TGTGCCAGCAGTCCCCTGACGGGGCCCCCGGGAAACATTCAGTACTTC; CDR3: CASSPLTGPPGNIQYF
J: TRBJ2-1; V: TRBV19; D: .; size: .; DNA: TGTGCCAGTAGTAAAGTCACAAATGAGCAGTTCTTC; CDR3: CASSKVTNEQFF
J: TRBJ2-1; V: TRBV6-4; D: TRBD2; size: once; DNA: TGTGCCAGCTCTAGGGCTAGCGGGAATGAGCAGTTCTTC; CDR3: CASSRASGNEQFF
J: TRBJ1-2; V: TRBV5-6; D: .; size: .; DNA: TGTGCCAGCAGTTATTCAAACCCGGGGCCTAACTATGGCTACACCTTC; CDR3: CASSYSNPGPNYGYTF
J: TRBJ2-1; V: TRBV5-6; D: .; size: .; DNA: TGTGCCAGCAGCTTGGTATGGGAACAGCGGTGGGGGAGTGAGCAGTTCTTC; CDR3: CASSLVWEQRWGSEQFF
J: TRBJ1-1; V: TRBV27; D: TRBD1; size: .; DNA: TGTGCCAGCAGTTCCCCGGACAGGGGCCATCTGAACACTGAAGCTTTCTTT; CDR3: CASSSPDRGHLNTEAFF
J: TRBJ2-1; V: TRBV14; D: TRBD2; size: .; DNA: TGTGCCAGCAGCTACTCCCCAAGGACTAGCGACAATGAGCAGTTCTTC; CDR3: CASSYSPRTSDNEQFF
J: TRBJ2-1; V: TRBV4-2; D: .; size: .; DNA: TGTGCCAGCAGCCGTATCGGCAATGAGCAGTTCTTC; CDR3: CASSRIGNEQFF
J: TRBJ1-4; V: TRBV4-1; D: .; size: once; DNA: TGCGCCAGCAGCCTCTGTCCCCGGGGACTCCAAATAAGGAACCCCGTTAATGAAAAACTGTTTTTT; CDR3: CASSLCPRGLQIRNPVNEKLFF
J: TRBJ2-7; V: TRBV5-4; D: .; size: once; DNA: TGTGCCAGCAGCTTGAGATTAGGCTCCTACGAGCAGTACTTC; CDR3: CASSLRLGSYEQYF
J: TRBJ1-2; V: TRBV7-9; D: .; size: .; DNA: TGTGCCAGCAGCTTAACAGGGTTGGGGGGCCTGTTTTATGGCTACACCTTC; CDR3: CASSLTGLGGLFYGYTF
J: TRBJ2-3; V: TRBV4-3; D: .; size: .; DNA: TGCGCCAGCAGCCAAGAGGTGGGGGTAAGCACAGATACGCAGTATTTT; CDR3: CASSQEVGVSTDTQYF
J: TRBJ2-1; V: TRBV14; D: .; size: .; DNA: TGTGCCAGCAGTCGAGGGCGGGCCTACTACAATGAGCAGTTCTTC; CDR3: CASSRGRAYYNEQFF
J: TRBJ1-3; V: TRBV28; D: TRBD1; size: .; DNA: TGTGCCAGCAGTTCTTCTGGGACAGGGGGCTCGTGGAACACCATATATTTT; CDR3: CASSSSGTGGSWNTIYF
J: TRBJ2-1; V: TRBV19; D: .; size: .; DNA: TGTGCCAGTAGTATAGTCGCCACTATCTCCTACAATGAGCAGTTCTTC; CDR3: CASSIVATISYNEQFF
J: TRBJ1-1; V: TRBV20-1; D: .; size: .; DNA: TGCAGTGCTTGCCCCAGCACTGAAGCTTTCTTT; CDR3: CSACPSTEAFF
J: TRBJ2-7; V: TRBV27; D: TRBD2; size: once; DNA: TGTGCCAGCAGTTTTTCAGGGAGGGTGGACGAGCAGTACTTC; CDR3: CASSFSGRVDEQYF
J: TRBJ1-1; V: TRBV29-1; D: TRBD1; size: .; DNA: TGCAGCGACCGGACAGGGAACACTGAAGCTTTCTTT; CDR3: CSDRTGNTEAFF
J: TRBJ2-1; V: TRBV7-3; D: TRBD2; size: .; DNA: TGTGCCAGCAGCCTAATAGCGGGCCTCTCCTACAATGAGCAGTTCTTC; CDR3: CASSLIAGLSYNEQFF
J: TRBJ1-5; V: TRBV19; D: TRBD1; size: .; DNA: TGTGCCAGTAGTACCTGGGGACAGGGTAGCAATCAGCCCCAGCATTTT; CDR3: CASSTWGQGSNQPQHF
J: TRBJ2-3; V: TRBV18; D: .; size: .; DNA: TGTGCCTCCTACGCGAGCACAGATACGCAGTATTTT; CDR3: CASYASTDTQYF
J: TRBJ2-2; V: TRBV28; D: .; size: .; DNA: TGTGCCAGCAGTTCGTGTGGGACTGACACCGGGGAGCTGTTTTTT; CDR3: CASSSCGTDTGELFF
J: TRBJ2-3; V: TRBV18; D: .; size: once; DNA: TGTGCCAGCCGACCACTTATAGCGGCCCATTCCACAGATACGCAGTATTTT; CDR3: CASRPLIAAHSTDTQYF
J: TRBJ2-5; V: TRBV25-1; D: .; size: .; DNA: TGTGCCCTAGGGGGGGAGACCCAGTACTTC; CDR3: CALGGETQYF
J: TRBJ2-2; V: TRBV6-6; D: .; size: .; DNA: TGTGCCAGCAGTTACTCGACAGGGAACACCGGGGAGCTGTTTTTT; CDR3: CASSYSTGNTGELFF
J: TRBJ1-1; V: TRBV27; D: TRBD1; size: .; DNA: TGTGCCAGCAGTCCCTGGACAGGGGATACTGAAGCTTTCTTT; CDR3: CASSPWTGDTEAFF
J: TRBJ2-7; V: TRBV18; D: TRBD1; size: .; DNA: TGTGCCAGCTCTCCCGGGACAGGGGGGTCCTACGAGCAGTACTTC; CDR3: CASSPGTGGSYEQYF
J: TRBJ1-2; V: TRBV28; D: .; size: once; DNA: TGTGCCAGCAGCACTACTCGGACCGCGACCACAGGATGCGGCTACACCTTC; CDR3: CASSTTRTATTGCGYTF
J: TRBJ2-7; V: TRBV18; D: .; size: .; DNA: TGTGCCAGCTCACCAGACGACACCTCCTCCCCTCCAAGTTCGTACGAGCAGTACTTC; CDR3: CASSPDDTSSPPSSYEQYF
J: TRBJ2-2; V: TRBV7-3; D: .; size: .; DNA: TGTGCCAGCAGCTTTTCCAGGGAAGACACCGGGGAGCTGTTTTTT; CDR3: CASSFSREDTGELFF
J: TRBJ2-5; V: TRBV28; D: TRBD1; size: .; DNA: TGTGCCAGCAGTTTACCCAGGGGGCGTCAGGGGACCCAGTACTTC; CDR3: CASSLPRGRQGTQYF
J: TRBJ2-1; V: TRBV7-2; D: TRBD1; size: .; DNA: TGTGCCAGCAGCTTAGAGGGAAGGGGGCCCTACAATGAGCAGTTCTTC; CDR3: CASSLEGRGPYNEQFF
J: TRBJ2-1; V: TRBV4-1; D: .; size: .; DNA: TGCGCCAGCAGTCCAAGGGAACGGAATGAGCAGTTCTTC; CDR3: CASSPRERNEQFF
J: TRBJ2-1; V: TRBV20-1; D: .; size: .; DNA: TGCAGTGCTAGTGGCGATGAGCAGTTCTTC; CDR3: CSASGDEQFF
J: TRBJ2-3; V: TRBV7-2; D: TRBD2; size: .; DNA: TGTGCCAGCAGCTTCCTGGGACTAGCGGGGCTTAGCACAGATACGCAGTATTTT; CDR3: CASSFLGLAGLSTDTQYF
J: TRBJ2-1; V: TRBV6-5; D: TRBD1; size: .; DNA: TGTGCCAGCAGTTACTCGAGGCAGGGGGCAAATGAGCAGTTCTTC; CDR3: CASSYSRQGANEQFF
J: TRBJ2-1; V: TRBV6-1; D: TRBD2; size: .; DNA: TGTGCCAGCACAGGACTAGCGGGAGCAAATGAGCAGTTCTTC; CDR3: CASTGLAGANEQFF
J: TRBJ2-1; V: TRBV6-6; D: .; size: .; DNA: TGTGCCAGCAGTTGGGCAGATACCTACAATGAGCAGTTCTTC; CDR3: CASSWADTYNEQFF
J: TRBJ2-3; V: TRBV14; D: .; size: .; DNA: TGTGCCAGCAGCCAAGATCGAGGGGATAGCACAGATACGCAGTATTTT; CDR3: CASSQDRGDSTDTQYF
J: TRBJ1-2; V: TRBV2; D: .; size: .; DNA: TGTGCCAGCAATCCGGACAGTAACTATGGCTACACCTTC; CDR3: CASNPDSNYGYTF
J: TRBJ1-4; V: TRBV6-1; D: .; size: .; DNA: TGTGCCAGCAGTGGTCGAGGGTATAATGAAAAACTGTTTTTT; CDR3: CASSGRGYNEKLFF
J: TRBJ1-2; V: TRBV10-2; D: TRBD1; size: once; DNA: TGCGCCAGCAGTGAGTTCGGACAGGCCTATGGCTACACCTTC; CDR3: CASSEFGQAYGYTF